These T cell receptor beta chains were read from a single sample in a study of blood T cell repertoires in COVID-19. Clones were read by immunoSEQ multiplex PCR, and TCRdb kept only the in-frame ones, dropping some. The sample shows around 260,000 clones, 85% of them seen only once. Sequences were obtained from peripheral blood. These receptors originate from a human donor in a cohort sampled during active COVID-19. Each CDR3 is given with its conserved first and last residue. D genes are given only for firm matches. Only some rows state a clone size, as once, few, many or a class for expanded clones.

V,D,size,J,CDR3,DNA
TRBV6-6,NA,NA,TRBJ1-6,CASSTRQNSPLHF,TGTGCCAGCAGCACTCGACAGAATTCACCCCTCCACTTT
TRBV7-9,TRBD1,NA,TRBJ2-7,CASSSGQGSREQYF,TGTGCCAGCAGCTCGGGACAGGGGTCCCGCGAGCAGTACTTC
TRBV7-2,TRBD2,NA,TRBJ2-7,CASSLQGGGAYEQYF,TGTGCCAGCAGCTTACAGGGCGGGGGGGCCTACGAGCAGTACTTC
TRBV10-1,NA,NA,TRBJ1-3,CASSREGSGNTIYF,TGCGCCAGCAGTCGGGAAGGCTCTGGAAACACCATATATTTT
TRBV19,TRBD2,NA,TRBJ2-7,CASRIPWVGSGTSGYEQYF,TGTGCCAGTAGGATACCCTGGGTCGGATCCGGGACTAGCGGATACGAGCAGTACTTC
TRBV6-2/TRBV6-3,TRBD2,NA,TRBJ2-1,CASSYPDPGRGGNEQFF,TGTGCCAGCAGTTACCCGGACCCCGGGAGGGGGGGCAATGAGCAGTTCTTC
TRBV5-4,TRBD2,NA,TRBJ2-1,CASSLGSGSSYNEQFF,TGTGCCAGCAGCTTGGGAAGCGGGAGTTCCTACAATGAGCAGTTCTTC
TRBV5-1,NA,NA,TRBJ2-5,CASSLGTEETQYF,TGCGCCAGCAGCTTGGGGACAGAAGAGACCCAGTACTTC
TRBV6-5,NA,NA,TRBJ2-2,CASSLGLRGELFF,TGTGCCAGCAGTCTTGGACTACGCGGGGAGCTGTTTTTT
TRBV10-3,NA,few,TRBJ1-3,CAISPGAGQGNTIYF,TGTGCCATCAGCCCAGGGGCAGGGCAAGGAAACACCATATATTTT
TRBV2,TRBD1,NA,TRBJ1-5,CASTTGGGNQPQHF,TGTGCCAGCACAACAGGGGGGGGCAATCAGCCCCAGCATTTT
TRBV9,NA,NA,TRBJ1-1,CASSRPGIQAFF,TGTGCCAGCAGCCGACCAGGGATCCAGGCTTTCTTT
TRBV28,TRBD1,NA,TRBJ2-1,CASSLGGGTGSNEQFF,TGTGCCAGCAGTTTGGGGGGTGGGACAGGGTCAAATGAGCAGTTCTTC
TRBV28,NA,NA,TRBJ2-2,CASSGTLPGPGELFF,TGTGCCAGCAGTGGGACTCTCCCTGGGCCCGGGGAGCTGTTTTTT
TRBV4-3,NA,NA,TRBJ2-7,CASSQDRLATPYEQYF,TGCGCCAGCAGCCAAGATAGGCTAGCGACTCCCTACGAGCAGTACTTC
TRBV4-3,TRBD2,NA,TRBJ2-5,CASSQGGLAGGSETQYF,TGCGCCAGCAGCCAAGGGGGACTAGCGGGAGGGTCCGAGACCCAGTACTTC
TRBV5-8,NA,once,TRBJ2-3,CASSTTGLGTDTQYF,TGTGCCAGCAGCACGACAGGTTTAGGCACAGATACGCAGTATTTT
TRBV28,TRBD2,NA,TRBJ2-2,CASSPGLAGGELFF,TGTGCCAGCAGTCCGGGACTAGCCGGCGGGGAGCTGTTTTTT
TRBV30,TRBD1,NA,TRBJ2-2,CAWGQDMGGELFF,TGTGCCTGGGGACAGGACATGGGTGGGGAGCTGTTTTTT
TRBV15,NA,NA,TRBJ2-1,CATSLRGSYNEQFF,TGTGCCACCAGCCTCAGGGGCTCCTACAATGAGCAGTTCTTC
TRBV19,TRBD2,NA,TRBJ2-1,CASTRWASGRSYNEQFF,TGTGCCAGTACCCGGTGGGCTAGCGGGAGGTCCTACAATGAGCAGTTCTTC
TRBV7-9,NA,NA,TRBJ1-2,CASSTGQINGYTF,TGTGCCAGCAGCACCGGACAGATAAATGGCTACACCTTC
TRBV5-1,NA,NA,TRBJ2-3,CASSGTGLRADTQYF,TGCGCCAGCAGCGGTACAGGCCTCCGGGCAGATACGCAGTATTTT